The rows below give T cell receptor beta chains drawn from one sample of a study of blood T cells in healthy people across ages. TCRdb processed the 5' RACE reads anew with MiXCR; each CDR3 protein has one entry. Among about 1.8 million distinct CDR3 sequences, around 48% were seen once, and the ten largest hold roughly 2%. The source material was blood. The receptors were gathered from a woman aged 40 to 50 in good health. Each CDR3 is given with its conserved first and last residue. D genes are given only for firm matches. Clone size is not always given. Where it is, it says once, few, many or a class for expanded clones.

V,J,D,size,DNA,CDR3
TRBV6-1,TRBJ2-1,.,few,TGTGCCAGCAGGGGATCCATTTCCCCTGAGCAGTTCTTC,CASRGSISPEQFF
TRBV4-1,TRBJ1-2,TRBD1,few,TGCGCCAGCAGCCAAAGGGGGACAGGGGACTTCTATGGCTACACCTTC,CASSQRGTGDFYGYTF
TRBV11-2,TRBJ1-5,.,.,TGTGCCAGCAGCTTAGGTACAAGTATGAATCAGCCCCAGCATTTT,CASSLGTSMNQPQHF
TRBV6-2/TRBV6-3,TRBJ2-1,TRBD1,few,TGTGCCATCACGGACAGGGCCTACAATGAGCAGTTCTTC,CAITDRAYNEQFF
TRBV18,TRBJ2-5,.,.,TGTGCCAGCTCACCCCCTAGCCTCCAAGAGACCCAGTACTTC,CASSPPSLQETQYF
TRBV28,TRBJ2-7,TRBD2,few,TGTGCCAGTTGGGGGGGGTACAGCTCCTACGAGCAGTACTTC,CASWGGYSSYEQYF
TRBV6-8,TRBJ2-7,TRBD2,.,TGTGCCAGCACTAAAACCCCCGTCCCCGGGACTAGCGGGTACGAGCAGTACTTC,CASTKTPVPGTSGYEQYF
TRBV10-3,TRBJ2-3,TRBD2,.,TGTGCCACTAGCGGGAACACAGATACGCAGTATTTT,CATSGNTDTQYF
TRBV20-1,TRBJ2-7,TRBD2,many,TGCAGTGCACCCGGGGGGACTAGCGGGGTAACGGGCGAGCAGTACTTC,CSAPGGTSGVTGEQYF
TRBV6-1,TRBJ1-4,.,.,TGTGCCAGCAGTGAGAATCGTGAAAAACTGTTTTTT,CASSENREKLFF
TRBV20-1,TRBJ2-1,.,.,TGCAGTGCTAGAGCCTCGGCGGGGGCCTCCAATGAGCAGTTCTTC,CSARASAGASNEQFF
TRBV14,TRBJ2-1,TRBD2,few,TGTGCCAGCAGCCGACGTAGCGGGGGGAGCTCCTACAATGAGCAGTTCTTC,CASSRRSGGSSYNEQFF
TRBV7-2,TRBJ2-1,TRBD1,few,TGTGCCAGCAGCCCTCGGGACAGGGGTTTCGAGAAGGCTGAGCAGTTCTTC,CASSPRDRGFEKAEQFF
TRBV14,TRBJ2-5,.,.,TGTGCCAGCAGCCGAAATCACCAAGAGACCCAGTACTTC,CASSRNHQETQYF
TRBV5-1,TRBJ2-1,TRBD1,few,TGCGCCAGCAGCTCCTACAGGGGGGTTCCTTACAATGAGCAGTTCTTC,CASSSYRGVPYNEQFF
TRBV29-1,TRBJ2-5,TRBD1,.,TGCAGCGTTTCCTCGACAGGGGGCTTACAAGAGACCCAGTACTTC,CSVSSTGGLQETQYF
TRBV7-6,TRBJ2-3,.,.,TGTACCAGCAGCTCCCGGGGTACCCTACTAACTAGCACAGATACGCAGTATTTT,CTSSSRGTLLTSTDTQYF
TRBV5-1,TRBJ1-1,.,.,TGCGCCAGCAGCTCACAGACAGGAGGGACTGAAGCTTTCTTT,CASSSQTGGTEAFF
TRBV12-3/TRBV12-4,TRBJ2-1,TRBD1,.,TGTGCCAGCAGTTCCGAGGGACAGAGATACAATGAGCAGTTCTTC,CASSSEGQRYNEQFF
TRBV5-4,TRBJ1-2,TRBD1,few,TGTGCCAGCAGCCCCCAGGACAGGACCTATGGCTACACCTTC,CASSPQDRTYGYTF
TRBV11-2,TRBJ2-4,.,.,TGTGCCAGCAGCTCCCACCCACGGGGGGCAACAGGGTCACCCACCAAAAACATTCAGTACTTC,CASSSHPRGATGSPTKNIQYF
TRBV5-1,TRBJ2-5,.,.,TGTGCCAGCAGCTCAGGGAGGGGGTTCCAAGAGACCCAGTACTTC,CASSSGRGFQETQYF
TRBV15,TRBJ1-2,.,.,TGTGCCACCAGCAGAGATCCATCGGCAGGGCGGGTGAATGGCTACACCTTC,CATSRDPSAGRVNGYTF
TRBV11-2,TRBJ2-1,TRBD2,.,TGTGCCAGCAGCGTCACTAGCGGGGGTTTGGATGAGCAGTTCTTC,CASSVTSGGLDEQFF
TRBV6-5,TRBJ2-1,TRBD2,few,TGTGCCAGCAGTTACTCGATAGGTGGGGGGGAATACAATGAGCAGTTCTTC,CASSYSIGGGEYNEQFF
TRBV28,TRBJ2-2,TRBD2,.,TGTGCCAGCAACGCTGGACTAGCGGGGGGCGCGGGCACCGGGGAGCTGTTTTTT,CASNAGLAGGAGTGELFF
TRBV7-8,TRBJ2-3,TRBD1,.,TGTGCCAGCAGCTTCTACGGGGGTCGGACAGGGTTTTTCACAGATACGCAGTATTTT,CASSFYGGRTGFFTDTQYF
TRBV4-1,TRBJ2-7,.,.,TGCGCCAGCAGCTCCCGACGGGACCCCTGCTCCTACGAGCAGTACTTC,CASSSRRDPCSYEQYF
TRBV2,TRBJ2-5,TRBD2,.,TGTGCCAGCAGGAAGGATCTAGCGGGGGAGGAGACCCAGTACTTC,CASRKDLAGEETQYF
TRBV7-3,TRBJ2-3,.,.,TGTGCCAGCAGCTCAGGTGGGGCAGTAACAGATACGCAGTATTTT,CASSSGGAVTDTQYF
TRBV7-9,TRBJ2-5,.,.,TGTGCCAGCAGCTCAGTCGGCGATGAGCAGTACTTC,CASSSVGDEQYF
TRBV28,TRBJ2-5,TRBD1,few,TGTGCCAGCAGTTTATGGGACAGGGTCCTCGAGACCCAGTACTTC,CASSLWDRVLETQYF
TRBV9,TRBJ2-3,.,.,TGTGCCAGCAGCGTAGCCGAAACTAGTGGTATCACAGATACGCAGTATTTT,CASSVAETSGITDTQYF
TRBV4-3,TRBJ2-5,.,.,TGCGCCAGCAGCCAAGATTTACAAAACCTGCGAGAGACCCAGTACTTC,CASSQDLQNLRETQYF
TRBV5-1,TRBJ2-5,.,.,TGCGCCAGCAGCTTGGCAGTACCTCAAGAGACCCAGTACTTC,CASSLAVPQETQYF
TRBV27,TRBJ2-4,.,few,TGTGCCAGCAGTCCGTACGGCCAGGGCGAAGGGCTAGCCAAAAACATTCAGTACTTC,CASSPYGQGEGLAKNIQYF
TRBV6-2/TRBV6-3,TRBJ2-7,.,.,TGTGCCAGCAGTTCCCCGCGGACAGTTGAAGCGATAGGCGAGCAGTACTTC,CASSSPRTVEAIGEQYF
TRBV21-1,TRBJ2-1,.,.,TGTGCCAGCAGCCGCGGTCGACGAGGGGGCTCCTACAATGAGCAGTTCTTC,CASSRGRRGGSYNEQFF
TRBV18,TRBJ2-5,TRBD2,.,TGTGCCAGCTCACCCGGATGGGATGCAGCGGGGAGAGAGACCCAGTACTTC,CASSPGWDAAGRETQYF
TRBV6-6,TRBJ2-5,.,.,TGTGCCAGCAGTTACCATGTCCAAGAGACCCAGTACTTC,CASSYHVQETQYF
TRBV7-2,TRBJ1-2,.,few,TGTGCCAGCAGCGCAAGCCCAAGACAGAGTAATGGCTACACCTTC,CASSASPRQSNGYTF
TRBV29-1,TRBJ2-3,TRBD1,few,TGCAGCGTTACCAGGGCAGGGGGCTCAGATACGCAGTATTTT,CSVTRAGGSDTQYF
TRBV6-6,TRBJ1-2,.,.,TGTGCCAGCGAGTTATTCCCCAGGGGATCTAACTATGGCTACACCTTC,CASELFPRGSNYGYTF